This entry lists 19 T cell receptor beta chains sequenced from one sample in a study of shared clonotypes between healthy human individuals (dated by TCRdb to 2019 to 2021). The library came from the immunoSEQ multiplex PCR assay. In its TCRdb copy, this immuneACCESS table keeps in-frame sequences only and misses some clones. Where compared with another copy, unresolved V genes explain less than half of these, and the others have no known cause. Within this sample are around 980,000 clones, with around 78% of them counted one time only. The ten top clones hold 0.5% to 0.65% of the sample. The sample taken for sequencing was memory CD4+ T cells from PBMCs. Explained via the paper, the cell subset or site label denotes: CD45RA-negative fraction. The origin of the receptors is a young man in good health. Some clones in this sample may be carry-over from other donors' samples.

This clone has only a few counts. The V call is TRBV20-1, the J call TRBJ1-1, with a possible D match to TRBD1 (5 bases). The CDR3 runs to 11 residues. Between the trimmed V and J ends, which lost 7 bases and 7 bases, there was a span of 13 bases. The germline gives CDR1 DFQATT, CDR2 SNEGSKA (reference sequence). The CDR3 loop is CSDYGGYEAFF. Written as DNA, the CDR3 is TGCAGTGATTACGGGGGTTATGAAGCTTTCTTT.

This clone turned up a few times. The rearrangement joins TRBV6-5 to TRBJ2-3, with D uncertain. Germline V gene sequence: CDR1 MNHEY, CDR2 SVGAGI. V was trimmed by 6 bases and J by 2 bases, leaving 12 bases between them. There are 14 residues in the CDR3. The DNA for the CDR3 is TGTGCCAGCAGCCCTCCCGGATTCACAGATACGCAGTATTTT. Translation gives CASSPPGFTDTQYF.

This chain connects TRBV19 to TRBJ2-1; 8 bases are a match to TRBD2. Germline V gene data show CDR1 as LNHDA and CDR2 as SQIVND (reference sequence). This CDR3 contains 16 residues. Trimming removed 5 bases from V and 6 bases from J; junction bases left unmatched: 12. The CDR3 DNA reads TGTGCCAGTAGTTCCCGGTTTAGCGGGAACGTCAATGAGCAGTTCTTC. It yields the protein CASSSRFSGNVNEQFF.

V usage is TRBV28 and J usage is TRBJ2-4; 7 bases map to TRBD1. This CDR3 is 16 amino acids long. Unmatched junction bases numbered 6, after V lost 4 bases and J lost 0 bases. CDR1 and CDR2 from the germline V gene are MDHEN and SYDVKM. The CDR3 here is CASSSWDSLAKNIQYF. CDR3 bases: TGTGCCAGCAGTTCGTGGGACAGCCTAGCCAAAAACATTCAGTACTTC.

V usage is TRBV7-6 and J usage is TRBJ2-5, with 9 bases lining up with TRBD1. The germline gives CDR1 SGHVS, CDR2 FNYEAQ. There are 15 residues in the CDR3. V was clipped by 4 bases and J by 4 bases; unmatched bases: 7. The CDR3 DNA reads as TGTGCCAGCAGCTGGGGACAGGGAGTAGGAGAGACCCAGTACTTC. It is translated as CASSWGQGVGETQYF. The full variable domain, rest sourced from reference TRBV7-6 and TRBJ2-5, is GAGVSQSPRYKVTKRGQDVALRCDPISGHVSLYWYRQALGQGPEFLTYFNYEAQQDKSGLPNDRFSAERPEGSISTLTIQRTEQRDSAMYRCASSWGQGVGETQYFGPGTRLLVL.

In its sample, this clone was seen a few times. J is TRBJ1-2 and V is TRBV6-5; D perhaps matches TRBD1 (5 bases). This CDR3 is 13 amino acids long. Trimming cost V 8 bases and J 3 bases, with 13 bases left between them. Germline V lookup: CDR1 MNHEY, CDR2 SVGAGI. This CDR3 reads CASRWGEDYGYTF. CDR3 in DNA: TGTGCCAGCCGATGGGGGGAGGACTATGGCTACACCTTC.

The J gene is TRBJ2-5, the V gene TRBV14; TRBD2 might be the D (5 bases). Matching the DNA end better, TRBJ2-7 makes the J call doubtful. Germline V lookup: CDR1 SGHDN, CDR2 FVKESK. The CDR3 totals 15 residues. The CDR3: CASSQDLGGFYEQYF. The DNA of the CDR3 is TGTGCCAGCAGCCAAGATCTCGGCGGGTTCTACGAGCAGTACTTC.

The chain combines TRBV5-4 with TRBJ1-2; 9 bases agree with TRBD1. J gave up 5 bases and V 4 bases, and 12 bases lay outside the gene matches. The CDR3 consists of 16 residues. The germline CDR1 and CDR2 sequences are SGHNT and YYREEE (reference sequence). The CDR3 DNA reads TGTGCCAGCAGCCCACGGACTACAGGGGGCTCGTATGGCTACACCTTC. The encoded protein is CASSPRTTGGSYGYTF.

The CDR3 DNA sequence: TGTGCCAGCAGTTTAAGTAACAGGGGGAACTATGGCTACACCTTC. It codes for CASSLSNRGNYGYTF. The V and J genes are TRBV28 and TRBJ1-2; 8 bases agree with TRBD1. The germline V gene encodes CDR1 MDHEN and CDR2 SYDVKM. CDR3 length: 15 residues. J lost 2 bases, V lost 2 bases, and 4 bases had no gene match.

The V and J genes are TRBV10-3 and TRBJ1-4; unclear D gene. Germline lookup yields CDR1 ENHRY and CDR2 SYGVKD. With 0 bases removed from V and 4 bases from J, the gap between germline ends came to 12 bases. The CDR3 runs to 16 residues. The CDR3 is CAISESLGLINEKLFF. As DNA, the CDR3 is TGTGCCATCAGTGAGTCTCTAGGCCTCATTAATGAAAAACTGTTTTTT.

The V gene is TRBV5-1, the J gene TRBJ2-5; no reliable D call. The germline gives CDR1 SGHRS, CDR2 YFSETQ. The CDR3 spans 13 residues. Trimming removed 4 bases from V and 5 bases from J, with 12 bases in between. The CDR3 DNA follows: TGCGCCAGCAGCACGGACGCCAGGGAGACCCAGTACTTC. Protein sequence: CASSTDARETQYF.

The chain joins TRBV6-1 to TRBJ1-2; maybe TRBD1 (5 bases). Germline assignment: CDR1 MNHNS and CDR2 SASEGT. With 6 bases removed from V and 3 bases from J, the gap between germline ends came to 14 bases. The CDR3 consists of 14 residues. The CDR3 sequence: CASSPREGHYGYTF. DNA for the CDR3: TGTGCCAGCAGCCCTCGGGAGGGGCACTATGGCTACACCTTC.

This clone has only a few counts. The chain has TRBV6-5 and TRBJ1-2, with no clear D. CDR1 MNHEY and CDR2 SVGAGI come from the germline V gene. The CDR3 sequence is 13 residues long. The V gene lost 9 bases and the J gene lost 4 bases, with 15 bases spanning the gap. The CDR3 nucleotides are TGTGCCAGTACCTCTCACCCGACCTATGGCTACACCTTC. It codes for CASTSHPTYGYTF.

The chain is built from TRBV19 and TRBJ1-5; D unclear. CDR1 LNHDA and CDR2 SQIVND come from the germline V gene (reference sequence). Trimming took off 3 bases at V and 14 bases at J, with 11 bases between the two ends. This CDR3 contains 11 residues. CDR3 residues: CASSITAVKHF. CDR3 coding DNA: TGTGCCAGTAGTATCACGGCGGTGAAGCATTTT.

The V gene is TRBV18, the J gene TRBJ2-1, with D perhaps matching TRBD1 (5 bases). Germline V gene data show CDR1 as KGHSH and CDR2 as LQKENI. The V gene lost 3 bases and the J gene lost 8 bases, with 14 bases spanning the gap. The CDR3 has 14 amino acids. This CDR3 is CASSPGKGLDEQFF. As DNA, the CDR3 is TGTGCCAGCTCACCGGGGAAGGGGTTGGATGAGCAGTTCTTC.

This clone was seen once. The chain joins TRBV28 to TRBJ2-7; 9 positions agree with TRBD1. The V gene end was trimmed by 6 bases and the J gene end by 8 bases; junction bases not matched to a gene: 8. This CDR3 comprises 13 residues. Germline assignment: CDR1 MDHEN and CDR2 SYDVKM. The DNA for the CDR3 is TGTGCCAGCAGCGATCCCGGACAGGGGAAGCAGTACTTC. Protein sequence: CASSDPGQGKQYF.

V gene TRBV6-6 combines with J gene TRBJ2-1, with D unclear. V shed 5 bases and J shed 7 bases, with 15 bases lying between them. This CDR3 has 14 amino acids. In germline, CDR1 is MNHNY, CDR2 SVGAGI (reference sequence). The CDR3 protein is CASSTRVEINEQFF. The CDR3 DNA is TGTGCCAGCAGTACAAGGGTCGAGATAAATGAGCAGTTCTTC.

Comment on this clone: This same CDR3 is encoded by further DNA sequences in the sample. The genes are TRBV4-2 and TRBJ2-7; D remains unclear. The V gene's germline CDR1 is LGHNA and CDR2 YNFKEQ. Trimming left V 4 bases short and J 2 bases short, with 9 bases between. This CDR3 contains 13 residues. The CDR3, as DNA: TGTGCCAGCAGCCGTGACTTAACCTACGAGCAGTACTTC. It codes for CASSRDLTYEQYF.

The chain combines TRBV2 with TRBJ2-3; D ambiguous. Trimming removed 2 bases from V and 6 bases from J, with 12 bases in between. Germline values: CDR1 SNHLY, CDR2 FYNNEI. The CDR3 is 14 amino acids. The DNA for the CDR3 is TGTGCCAGCAGTGAACGGACCGAAGCGGATACGCAGTATTTT. Protein: CASSERTEADTQYF.